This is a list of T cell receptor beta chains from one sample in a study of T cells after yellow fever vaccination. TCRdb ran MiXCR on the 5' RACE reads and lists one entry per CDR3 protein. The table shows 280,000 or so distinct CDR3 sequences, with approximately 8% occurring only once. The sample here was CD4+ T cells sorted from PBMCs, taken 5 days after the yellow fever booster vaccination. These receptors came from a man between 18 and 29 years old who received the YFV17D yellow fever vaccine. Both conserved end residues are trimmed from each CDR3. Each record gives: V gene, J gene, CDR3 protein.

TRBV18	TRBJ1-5	ASSRDRGNFDQPQH
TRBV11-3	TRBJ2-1	ASSWGGAQSSYNEQF
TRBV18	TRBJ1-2	ASSPVGTANYGYT
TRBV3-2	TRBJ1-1	ASSRDRWGTEAF
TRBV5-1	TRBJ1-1	ASSSLGPPNTEAF
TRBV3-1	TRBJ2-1	ASSQAAAGYNEQF
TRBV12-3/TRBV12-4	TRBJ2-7	ASSQTDEQY
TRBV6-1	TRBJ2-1	ATSSGGKQF
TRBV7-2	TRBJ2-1	ASSSGLANEQF
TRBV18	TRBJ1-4	ASSRIPGTVI
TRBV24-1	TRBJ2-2	ATSRTGGAGELF
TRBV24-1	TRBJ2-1	ATSGLYEQF
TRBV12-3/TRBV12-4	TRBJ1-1	ASSLQAGGITEAF
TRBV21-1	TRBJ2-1	ASSKGDRKANNEQF
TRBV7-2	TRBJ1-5	ASSLGGTPAYSNQPQH
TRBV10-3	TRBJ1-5	AISEAISNQPQH
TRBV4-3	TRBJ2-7	ASSQEDRTGQY
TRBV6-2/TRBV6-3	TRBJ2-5	ASSYGITQY
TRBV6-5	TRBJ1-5	ASSPLGGGNQPQH
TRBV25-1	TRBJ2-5	ASSEFVRETQY
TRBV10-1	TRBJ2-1	ASSNRVNEQF
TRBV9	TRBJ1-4	ASSARLGQTPNEKLF
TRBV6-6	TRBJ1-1	ASSYDLGGGDTEAF
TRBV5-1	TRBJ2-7	ASSLEPGFYSYEQY
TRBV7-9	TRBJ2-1	ASSSLAGGSYNEQF
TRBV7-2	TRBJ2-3	ASSLGTTGLGTQY
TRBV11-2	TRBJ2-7	ASSPGDRAVQY